This T cell receptor (beta chain) comes out of a study of cytomegalovirus exposure and HLA in healthy donors. About the research overall: Unique TCR beta sequences numbering about 100 million came from around 180 million T cells in an earlier analysis. Among several hundred genotyped donors, around 82% fell in the Caucasian-associated ancestry cluster. Findings of the study overall: Previously analyzed data showed that most TCR beta V segments were productive at a frequency of about 87% or about 30%. Common viral pathogens were later found to be apparently linked to several of the most significant clusters.

This clone has just a few counts. Its antigen remains unidentified. This PCR relied on a set of 60 Vbeta primers and 13 Jbeta primers. Libraries were prepared by immunoSEQ multiplex PCR; TCRdb keeps only in-frame clonotypes and omits some of them. The sample has about 140,000 clones, around 80% seen once. The CDR3 has 19 amino acids. The rearrangement links TRBV21-1 to TRBJ2-7; no DNA check was done on the table's D call, TRBD2. TRBV21-1 is labeled a pseudogene. This TCR was sampled from a man aged 25 to 40 in good health. Specimen: PBMCs. The CDR3 protein is CASSKAGTSGRLSGHEQYF. The CDR3 bases are TGTGCCAGCAGCAAAGCCGGGACTAGCGGGAGGCTTTCGGGTCACGAGCAGTACTTC.